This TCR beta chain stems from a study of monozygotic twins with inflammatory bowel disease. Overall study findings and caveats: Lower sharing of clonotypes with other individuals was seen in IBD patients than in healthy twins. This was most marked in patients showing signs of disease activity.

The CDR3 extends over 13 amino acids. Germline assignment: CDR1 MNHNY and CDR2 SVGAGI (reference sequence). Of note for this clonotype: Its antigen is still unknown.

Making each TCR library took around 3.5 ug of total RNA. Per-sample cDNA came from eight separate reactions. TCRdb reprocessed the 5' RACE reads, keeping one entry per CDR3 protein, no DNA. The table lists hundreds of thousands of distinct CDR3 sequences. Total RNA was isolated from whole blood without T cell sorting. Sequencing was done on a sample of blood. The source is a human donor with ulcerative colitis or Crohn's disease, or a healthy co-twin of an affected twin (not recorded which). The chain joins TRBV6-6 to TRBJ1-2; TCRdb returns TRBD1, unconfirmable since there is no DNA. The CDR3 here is CASNPGTFYGYTF.